Only one count was recorded for the clone carrying this T cell receptor beta chain. Other nucleotide sequences from this sample produce the same CDR3. The entry originates in a study of blood T cell repertoires in COVID-19. The CDR3 covers 12 residues. Germline V gene lookup returns CDR1 LGHDT and CDR2 YNNKEL (reference sequence). Trimming stripped 1 base from V and 5 bases from J, with 5 bases between. Libraries were prepared by immunoSEQ multiplex PCR; TCRdb keeps only in-frame clonotypes and omits some of them. Here the sample spans hundreds of thousands of clones, about 92% being singletons. The chain is built from TRBV3-1 (or the pseudogene TRBV3-2) and TRBJ1-2, with D unresolved. The sequence came from a man aged 55 to 70 who had recovered from COVID-19. Sequencing input: PBMCs or T cells enriched from blood (not recorded which). The CDR3 sequence is CASSQAGYGYTF. CDR3 sequence (DNA): TGTGCCAGCAGCCAAGCGGGATATGGCTACACCTTC.